These T cell receptor beta chains were read from a single sample in a study of technical replicates of blood from several donors. TCRdb's table, derived via immunoSEQ multiplex PCR, lists solely in-frame clones and lacks some. The data hold 80,000 to 100,000 clones, with about 95% observed a single time. Sequencing input: T cells isolated from PBMCs. Receptor source: a human donor in good health. The CDR3 runs from the conserved cysteine through the conserved F or W. D genes are given only for firm matches. Clone size is stated in some rows and not others, as once, few, many or a class when expanded.

>once|TRBJ2-7|-|TRBV20-1
TGCAGTGCTGTTCTTGAGTACGAGCAGTACTTC
CSAVLEYEQYF
>-|TRBJ1-1|TRBD1|TRBV28
TGTGCCAGCAGTCTTATGGGACAGGGTGTAACTGAAGCTTTCTTT
CASSLMGQGVTEAFF
>-|TRBJ2-3|-|TRBV7-9
TGTGCCAGCAGCGTCGGGGGTGCAACTTTTAGCACAGATACGCAGTATTTT
CASSVGGATFSTDTQYF
>-|TRBJ1-3|-|TRBV4-1
TGCGCCAGCAGCCAAGTACGCCAGGCTGGAAACACCATATATTTT
CASSQVRQAGNTIYF
>once|TRBJ2-5|-|TRBV12-5
TGTGCTAGTGGCCTTGGGGCAGATGAAGAGACCCAGTACTTC
CASGLGADEETQYF
>-|TRBJ1-5|-|TRBV27
TGTGCCAGCAGTTTACGGGGGGCGCAGGGGCAGCCCCAGCATTTC
CASSLRGAQGQPQHF
>-|TRBJ2-7|TRBD2|TRBV28
TGTGCCAGCAGTTTAACTAGCGATTACGAGCAGTACTTC
CASSLTSDYEQYF
>-|TRBJ2-4|-|TRBV5-1
TGCGCCAGCAGCCGACCAGACAGGGGAGGGGACATTCAGTACTTC
CASSRPDRGGDIQYF
>few|TRBJ2-2|TRBD1|TRBV13
TGTGCCAGCAGCCAGGGACAGGGGAACACCGGGGAGCTGTTTTTT
CASSQGQGNTGELFF
>-|TRBJ1-2|TRBD1|TRBV19
TGTGCCAGTAGTATCGGGACAGGGGGATATGGCTACACCTTC
CASSIGTGGYGYTF
>-|TRBJ1-2|-|TRBV5-6
TGTGCCAGCAGCTTGGGGCAGGGTAATGGCTACACCTTC
CASSLGQGNGYTF
>-|TRBJ2-3|-|TRBV7-2
TGTGCCAGCAGCTTAGGCCTGACAGGCACAGATACGCAGTATTTT
CASSLGLTGTDTQYF
>-|TRBJ1-1|-|TRBV7-9
TGTGCCAGCAGTCGTAACAGAGATGAAGCTTTCTTT
CASSRNRDEAFF
>-|TRBJ2-5|-|TRBV29-1
TGCAGCGTCGGAGACAGCCAAGAGACCCAGTACTTC
CSVGDSQETQYF
>-|TRBJ2-1|TRBD2|TRBV5-1
TGCGCCAGCAGCTTGGAGGCTAGCGGGATACCGGGGGATGAGCAGTTCTTC
CASSLEASGIPGDEQFF
>-|TRBJ2-4|-|TRBV19
TGTGCCAGTAGTATGACTAGGGACATTCAGTACTTC
CASSMTRDIQYF
>-|TRBJ1-2|-|TRBV7-9
TGTGCCAGCAGCTTCGTACAGGCAGCTAACTATGGCTACACCTTC
CASSFVQAANYGYTF